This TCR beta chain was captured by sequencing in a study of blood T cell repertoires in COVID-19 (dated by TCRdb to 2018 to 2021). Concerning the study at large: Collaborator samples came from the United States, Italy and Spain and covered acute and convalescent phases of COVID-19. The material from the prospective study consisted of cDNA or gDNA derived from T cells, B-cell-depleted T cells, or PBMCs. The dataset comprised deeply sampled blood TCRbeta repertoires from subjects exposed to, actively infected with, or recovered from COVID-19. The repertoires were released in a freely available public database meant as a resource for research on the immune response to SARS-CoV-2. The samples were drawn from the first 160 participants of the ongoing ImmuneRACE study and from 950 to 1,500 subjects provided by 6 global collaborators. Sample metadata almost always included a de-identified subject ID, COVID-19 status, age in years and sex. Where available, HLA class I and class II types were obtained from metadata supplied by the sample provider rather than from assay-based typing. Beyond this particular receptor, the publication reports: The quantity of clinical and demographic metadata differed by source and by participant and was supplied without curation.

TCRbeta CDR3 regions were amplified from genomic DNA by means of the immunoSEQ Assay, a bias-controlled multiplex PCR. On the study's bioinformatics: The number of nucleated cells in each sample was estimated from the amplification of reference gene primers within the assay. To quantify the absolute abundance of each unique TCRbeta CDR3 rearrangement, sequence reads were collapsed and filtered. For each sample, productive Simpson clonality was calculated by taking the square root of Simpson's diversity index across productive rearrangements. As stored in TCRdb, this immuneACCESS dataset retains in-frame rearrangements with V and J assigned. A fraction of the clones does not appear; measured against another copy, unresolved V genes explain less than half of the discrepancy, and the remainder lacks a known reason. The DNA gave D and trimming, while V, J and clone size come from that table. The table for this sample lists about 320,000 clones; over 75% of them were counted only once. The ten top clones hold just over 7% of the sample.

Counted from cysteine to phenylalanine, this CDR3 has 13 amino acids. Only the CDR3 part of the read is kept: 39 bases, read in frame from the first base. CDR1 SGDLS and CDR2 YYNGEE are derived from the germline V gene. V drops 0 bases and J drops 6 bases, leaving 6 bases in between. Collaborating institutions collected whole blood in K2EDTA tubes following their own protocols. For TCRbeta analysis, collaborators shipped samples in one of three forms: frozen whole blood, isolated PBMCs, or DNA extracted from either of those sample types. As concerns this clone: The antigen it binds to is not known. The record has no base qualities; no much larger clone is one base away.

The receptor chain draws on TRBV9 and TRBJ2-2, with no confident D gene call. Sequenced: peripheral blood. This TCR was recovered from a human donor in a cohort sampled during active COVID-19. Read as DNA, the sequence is TGTGCCAGCAGCGTAGTAGTCGCCGGGGAGCTGTTTTTT. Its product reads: CASSVVVAGELFF.